The clone carrying this T cell receptor (beta chain) was found many times. From the RT-PCR reads, TCRdb called clonotypes with MiXCR, one entry per CDR3 protein. The profile covers over 400,000 distinct CDR3 sequences, with approximately 13% appearing a single time and roughly 13% taken by the ten largest. Germline CDR1 reads KGHDR; CDR2 reads SFDVKD. V shed 4 bases and J shed 6 bases, with 15 bases lying between them. The CDR3 covers 15 residues. This sample is drawn from a study of response to subunit inactivated influenza vaccine. The starting material was PBMCs from blood, obtained roughly 46 days after vaccination. This clonotype originated in a man aged 50 to 59 who received an inactivated influenza vaccine. J is TRBJ2-1 and V is TRBV24-1; perhaps TRBD2 as D (5 bases). For the CDR3, the DNA is TGTGCCACCAGTGACGGCATCCTAGCTGCCAATGAGCAGTTCTTC. As protein: CATSDGILAANEQFF.